This TCR beta chain was sequenced for a study of T cell responses to AZD1222 COVID-19 vaccine. The V gene lost 0 bases and the J gene lost 7 bases, with 12 bases spanning the gap. There are 14 residues in the CDR3. Germline V CDR1 and CDR2: SGHAT, FQNNGV. Only in-frame clones appear in the TCRdb table, and some are missing; sequencing was by immunoSEQ multiplex PCR. The table lists some 99,000 clones, approximately 91% of them singletons. The specimen was peripheral blood, collected on day 0 of AZD1222 vaccination. J is TRBJ1-2 and V is TRBV11-2; the D gene is possibly TRBD1 (6 bases). The receptor comes from an adult in good health. The DNA for the CDR3 is TGTGCCAGCAGCTTAGATCCGGGGGCGCCTGGCTACACCTTC. It specifies CASSLDPGAPGYTF.